A single sample is the source of the 27 T cell receptor beta chains below, sequenced in a study of T cell responses to AZD1222 COVID-19 vaccine. TCRdb keeps only in-frame clones here, not all; method: immunoSEQ multiplex PCR. The repertoire holds 150,000 to 200,000 clones, with 75% to 95% as singletons. The material sequenced was peripheral blood, taken on day 0 of AZD1222 vaccination. The receptor set was obtained from an adult in good health.

V usage is TRBV27 and J usage is TRBJ1-2, with 9 bases lining up with TRBD1. This CDR3 is built from 15 residues. CDR1 and CDR2 from the germline V gene are MNHEY and SMNVEV (reference sequence). Germline trimming cut 4 bases from V and 4 bases from J; bases unmatched to any gene: 7. The CDR3 reads CASSSAGQGSYGYTF. Here the CDR3 DNA reads TGTGCCAGCAGTTCGGCGGGACAGGGAAGCTATGGCTACACCTTC.

This clone showed up just a few times. V is TRBV7-3 and J is TRBJ1-2; possibly TRBD1 for D (5 bases). The CDR3 extends over 14 amino acids. The V end was cut by 5 bases, the J end by 6 bases, with 16 bases between. Germline V CDR1 and CDR2: SGHTA, FQGTGA. This CDR3 reads CASSPTYRPHGYTF. In DNA, the CDR3 is TGTGCCAGCAGCCCAACTTACAGGCCCCATGGCTACACCTTC. The variable domain in full, with the rest retrieved from reference TRBV7-3 and TRBJ1-2, is GAGVSQTPSNKVTEKGKYVELRCDPISGHTALYWYRQSLGQGPEFLIYFQGTGAADDSGLPNDRFFAVRPEGSVSTLKIQRTERGDSAVYLCASSPTYRPHGYTFGSGTRLTVV.

The rearrangement links TRBV6-2 or TRBV6-3 to TRBJ2-7; D call uncertain. The germline CDR1 and CDR2 sequences are MNHEY and SVGEGT. The CDR3 covers 11 residues. Trimming cost V 3 bases and J 6 bases, with 6 bases left between them. CDR3 DNA sequence: TGTGCCAGCAGTTATACGTCCGAGCAGTACTTC. Its translation is CASSYTSEQYF.

V and J are TRBV5-1 and TRBJ2-7, with 7 bases lining up with TRBD1. Germline V lookup: CDR1 SGHRS, CDR2 YFSETQ. Trimming removed 6 bases from V and 5 bases from J; junction bases left unmatched: 14. The CDR3 is 15 residues long. The CDR3 DNA follows: TGCGCCAGCATTCGTGGGACAGAGGGAAGTAACGAGCAGTACTTC. Amino acids: CASIRGTEGSNEQYF.

The rearrangement joins TRBV9 to TRBJ2-1, with TRBD1 identical over 9 bases. The J segment lost 3 bases and the V segment lost 4 bases, leaving 11 bases of the junction unmatched. CDR1 SGDLS and CDR2 YYNGEE come from the germline V gene. CDR3 length: 17 amino acids. The CDR3 DNA reads as TGTGCCAGCAGCCCAAGCCTCCCGACAGGGGGCTACAATGAGCAGTTCTTC. Its translation is CASSPSLPTGGYNEQFF.

The chain has TRBV12-1 and TRBJ2-7. TRBV12-1 is a pseudogene. This CDR3 region has 10 residues. For the CDR3, the DNA is TGTGCCAGCAGGTGGCGCGAGCAGTACTTC. Encoded protein: CASRWREQYF.

The V call is TRBV11-2, the J call TRBJ2-2; the D is unclear. The CDR3 has 16 residues. With 1 base removed from V and 2 bases from J, the gap between germline ends came to 11 bases. The germline V gene has CDR1 SGHAT and CDR2 FQNNGV. The CDR3 DNA sequence: TGTGCCAGCAGCTTAGGCCGAGCACTCAACACCGGGGAGCTGTTTTTT. Its translation is CASSLGRALNTGELFF.

V usage is TRBV3-1 (or the pseudogene TRBV3-2) and J usage is TRBJ2-7; 7 nucleotides match TRBD1. Germline-derived CDR1 and CDR2 are LGHDT and YNNKEL (reference sequence). CDR3 size: 16 residues. V shed 0 bases, J shed 3 bases, and the junction held 8 bases outside the gene matches. DNA for the CDR3: TGTGCCAGCAGCCAAGATCCCCCAGGGGGTTTCTACGAGCAGTACTTC. Its translation: CASSQDPPGGFYEQYF.

This chain joins TRBV2 and TRBJ1-1, with no clear D. There are 13 residues in the CDR3. Germline CDR1 is SNHLY and CDR2 is FYNNEI. Between the trimmed V and J ends, which lost 8 bases and 5 bases, there was a span of 15 bases. CDR3 region: CASGGQRYTEAFF. The DNA of the CDR3 is TGTGCCAGCGGAGGGCAGCGTTATACTGAAGCTTTCTTT.

The chain joins TRBV18 to TRBJ1-1; TRBD1 matches at 7 bases. The V gene end was trimmed by 3 bases and the J gene end by 5 bases; junction bases not matched to a gene: 3. This CDR3 contains 13 residues. Germline V gene data show CDR1 as KGHSH and CDR2 as LQKENI. The CDR3 reads CASSPTGKTEAFF. CDR3 DNA sequence: TGTGCCAGCTCACCGACAGGGAAGACTGAAGCTTTCTTT.

The chain has TRBV15 and TRBJ2-7; D is perhaps TRBD1 (6 bases). The V end was cut by 1 base, the J end by 0 bases, with 13 bases between. Per the germline V gene, CDR1 is LNHNV and CDR2 is YYDKDF (reference sequence). This CDR3 has 16 amino acids. CDR3 sequence (DNA): TGTGCCACCAGCAGAGGAATAGGACAGAGCTCCTACGAGCAGTACTTC. It is translated as CATSRGIGQSSYEQYF.

This sequence joins TRBV7-2 and TRBJ2-3; either TRBD1 or TRBD2 may supply D (6 bases each). CDR1 and CDR2 from the germline V gene are SGHTA and FQGNSA. V was shortened by 5 bases and J by 1 base, with 10 bases between the two germline ends. CDR3 length: 14 amino acids. The CDR3 here is CASSPGGRTDTQYF. CDR3 bases: TGTGCCAGCAGCCCCGGGGGCCGCACAGATACGCAGTATTTT.

The chain is built from TRBV5-6 and TRBJ2-2; D gene uncertain. Trimming pared 4 bases from V and 0 bases from J, leaving 13 bases between. This CDR3 contains 16 residues. In germline, CDR1 is SGHDT, CDR2 YYEEEE. The CDR3, as DNA: TGTGCCAGCAGCGGGGTGTATGACGCGAACACCGGGGAGCTGTTTTTT. This gives the protein CASSGVYDANTGELFF.

A few counts support this clone. V usage is TRBV7-9 and J usage is TRBJ2-2; a possible D gene is TRBD2 (5 bases). The length of the CDR3 is 16 residues. The germline V gene has CDR1 SEHNR and CDR2 FQNEAQ (reference sequence). Trimming cost V 5 bases and J 5 bases, with 18 bases left between them. The CDR3 bases are TGTGCCAGCAGCGACCCCGCGGCCCGAGGGACCGGGGAGCTGTTTTTT. It specifies CASSDPAARGTGELFF.

This rearrangement joins TRBV10-3 to TRBJ2-3; TRBD2 agrees at 9 bases. The CDR3 runs 13 residues. The trim removed 8 bases at V and 4 bases at J, leaving 4 bases unmatched. From germline, CDR1 is ENHRY and CDR2 SYGVKD. In nucleotides, the CDR3 is TGTGCCATCGGGCTAGCGGGGTCAGATACGCAGTATTTT. Translated, it gives CAIGLAGSDTQYF.

The chain recombines TRBV15 with TRBJ2-5; D is unresolved. Germline loops: CDR1 LNHNV, CDR2 YYDKDF (reference sequence). CDR3 length: 12 residues. The V and J ends lost 9 bases and 1 base respectively, with 9 bases between them. CDR3 in amino acids: CATARSQETQYF. In nucleotides, the CDR3 is TGTGCCACTGCCAGGTCCCAAGAGACCCAGTACTTC. Together with reference TRBV15 and TRBJ2-5, the CDR3 gives the full variable domain: DAMVIQNPRYQVTQFGKPVTLSCSQTLNHNVMYWYQQKSSQAPKLLFHYYDKDFNNEADTPDNFQSRRPNTSFCFLDIRSPGLGDTAMYLCATARSQETQYFGPGTRLLVL.

This clone has just a few counts. The CDR3 bases are TGTGCCAGCAGCTCGAACTCCGGGACTAGGGGCAATCAGCCCCAGCATTTT. This gives the protein CASSSNSGTRGNQPQHF. This rearrangement joins TRBV5-5 to TRBJ1-5, with D possibly TRBD1 on 5 matching bases. V was clipped by 3 bases and J by 2 bases, with 18 bases between them. The length of the CDR3 is 17 residues. CDR1 is SGHKS and CDR2 is YYEKEE in the germline V gene (reference sequence).

This chain joins TRBV5-4 and TRBJ2-5; D is possibly TRBD1 or TRBD2 (5 bases each). This CDR3 has 13 residues. Germline V CDR1 and CDR2: SGHNT, YYREEE (reference sequence). The V end was cut by 3 bases, the J end by 3 bases, with 9 bases between. Here the CDR3 DNA reads TGTGCCAGCAGCTACGGGACCGAAGAGACCCAGTACTTC. Translation gives CASSYGTEETQYF. The full variable domain, completed using reference TRBV5-4 and TRBJ2-5, is ETGVTQSPTHLIKTRGQQVTLRCSSQSGHNTVSWYQQALGQGPQFIFQYYREEENGRGNFPPRFSGLQFPNYSSELNVNALELDDSALYLCASSYGTEETQYFGPGTRLLVL.

This chain connects TRBV15 to TRBJ1-5, with unresolved D. Germline CDR1 reads LNHNV; CDR2 reads YYDKDF (reference sequence). Between the trimmed V and J ends, which lost 1 base and 3 bases, there was a span of 16 bases. The CDR3 is 17 residues long. CDR3 protein: CATSRVVSGRYNQPQHF. In DNA, the CDR3 is TGTGCCACCAGCAGAGTGGTCTCCGGACGGTACAATCAGCCCCAGCATTTT.

The gene calls are TRBV6-5 and TRBJ1-1; no firm D call. The CDR3 runs to 11 residues. The germline V gene encodes CDR1 MNHEY and CDR2 SVGAGI. The V end lost 8 bases, the J end lost 4 bases, and 8 bases lay between the germline ends. The CDR3 DNA follows: TGTGCCAGCCTGCATGGCACTGAAGCTTTCTTT. Translating gives CASLHGTEAFF.

The chain couples TRBV7-9 to TRBJ1-5; D remains ambiguous. The germline CDR1 and CDR2 sequences are SEHNR and FQNEAQ (reference sequence). This CDR3 comprises 12 residues. Trimming removed 4 bases at V and 6 bases at J, with 7 bases between. The CDR3 sequence: CASSSPSQPQHF. The CDR3 DNA reads as TGTGCCAGCAGCTCGCCTTCTCAGCCCCAGCATTTT.

This chain links TRBV19 with TRBJ1-5; 9 bases map to TRBD1. From germline, CDR1 is LNHDA and CDR2 SQIVND (reference sequence). J gave up 4 bases and V 1 base, and 8 bases lay outside the gene matches. There are 17 residues in the CDR3. The CDR3 DNA is TGTGCCAGTAGTATAGCCCCGGGACAGGGCCCTAATCAGCCCCAGCATTTT. Translation gives CASSIAPGQGPNQPQHF.

The chain employs TRBV6-4 and TRBJ2-3; TRBD2 aligns across 13 bases. This CDR3 has 15 residues. Germline lookup yields CDR1 MRHNA and CDR2 SNTAGT. Trimming at V came to 7 bases and at J to 3 bases, leaving 4 bases not matched to a gene. The chain's CDR3 is CASTKTSGGTDTQYF. Here the CDR3 DNA reads TGTGCCAGCACCAAGACTAGCGGGGGGACAGATACGCAGTATTTT.

The CDR3 DNA reads TGTGCCAGCAGATCCACTCCCACCGGGTGGGGGGGCTACACCTTC. This translates into CASRSTPTGWGGYTF. The V call is TRBV2, the J call TRBJ1-2, with D possibly being TRBD1 (5 bases). This CDR3 has 15 residues. Germline assignment: CDR1 SNHLY and CDR2 FYNNEI. With 6 bases removed from V and 8 bases from J, the gap between germline ends came to 22 bases.

This clone turned up a few times. The V gene is TRBV5-4, the J gene TRBJ2-7; 8 bases are a match to TRBD1. Germline trimming cut 5 bases from V and 2 bases from J; bases unmatched to any gene: 3. The CDR3 contains 13 residues. CDR1 SGHNT and CDR2 YYREEE come from the germline V gene (reference sequence). As DNA, the CDR3 is TGTGCCAGCAGATCGGACAGGGCCTACGAGCAGTACTTC. This sequence encodes CASRSDRAYEQYF.

This rearrangement joins TRBV3-1 (or the pseudogene TRBV3-2) to TRBJ1-5; 7 positions match TRBD1. V was clipped by 3 bases and J by 1 base; unmatched bases: 0. Germline CDR1 and CDR2: LGHDT and YNNKEL (reference sequence). The CDR3 loop spans 14 amino acids. CDR3 DNA sequence: TGTGCCAGCAGCCACAGGGGGAGCAATCAGCCCCAGCATTTT. Amino acids: CASSHRGSNQPQHF.

The chain carries TRBV11-1 and TRBJ1-1; D remains ambiguous. Germline lookup yields CDR1 SGHAT and CDR2 FQDESV (reference sequence). The CDR3 covers 13 residues. V was cut by 2 bases and J by 6 bases, with 10 bases left in between. CDR3 amino acids: CASSLFPDPEAFF. CDR3 DNA: TGTGCCAGCAGCTTATTTCCCGATCCTGAAGCTTTCTTT.